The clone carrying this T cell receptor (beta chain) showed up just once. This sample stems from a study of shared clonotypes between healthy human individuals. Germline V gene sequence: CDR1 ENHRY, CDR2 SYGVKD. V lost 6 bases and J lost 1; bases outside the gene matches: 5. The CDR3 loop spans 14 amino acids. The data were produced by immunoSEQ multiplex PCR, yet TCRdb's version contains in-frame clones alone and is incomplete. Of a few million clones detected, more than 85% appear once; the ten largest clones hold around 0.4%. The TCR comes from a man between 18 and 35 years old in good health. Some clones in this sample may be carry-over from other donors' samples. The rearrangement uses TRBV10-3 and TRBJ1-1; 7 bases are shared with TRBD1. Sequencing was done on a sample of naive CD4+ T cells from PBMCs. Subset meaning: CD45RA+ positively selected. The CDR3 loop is CAIREGAENTEAFF. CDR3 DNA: TGTGCCATCAGGGAGGGGGCAGAGAACACTGAAGCTTTCTTT.